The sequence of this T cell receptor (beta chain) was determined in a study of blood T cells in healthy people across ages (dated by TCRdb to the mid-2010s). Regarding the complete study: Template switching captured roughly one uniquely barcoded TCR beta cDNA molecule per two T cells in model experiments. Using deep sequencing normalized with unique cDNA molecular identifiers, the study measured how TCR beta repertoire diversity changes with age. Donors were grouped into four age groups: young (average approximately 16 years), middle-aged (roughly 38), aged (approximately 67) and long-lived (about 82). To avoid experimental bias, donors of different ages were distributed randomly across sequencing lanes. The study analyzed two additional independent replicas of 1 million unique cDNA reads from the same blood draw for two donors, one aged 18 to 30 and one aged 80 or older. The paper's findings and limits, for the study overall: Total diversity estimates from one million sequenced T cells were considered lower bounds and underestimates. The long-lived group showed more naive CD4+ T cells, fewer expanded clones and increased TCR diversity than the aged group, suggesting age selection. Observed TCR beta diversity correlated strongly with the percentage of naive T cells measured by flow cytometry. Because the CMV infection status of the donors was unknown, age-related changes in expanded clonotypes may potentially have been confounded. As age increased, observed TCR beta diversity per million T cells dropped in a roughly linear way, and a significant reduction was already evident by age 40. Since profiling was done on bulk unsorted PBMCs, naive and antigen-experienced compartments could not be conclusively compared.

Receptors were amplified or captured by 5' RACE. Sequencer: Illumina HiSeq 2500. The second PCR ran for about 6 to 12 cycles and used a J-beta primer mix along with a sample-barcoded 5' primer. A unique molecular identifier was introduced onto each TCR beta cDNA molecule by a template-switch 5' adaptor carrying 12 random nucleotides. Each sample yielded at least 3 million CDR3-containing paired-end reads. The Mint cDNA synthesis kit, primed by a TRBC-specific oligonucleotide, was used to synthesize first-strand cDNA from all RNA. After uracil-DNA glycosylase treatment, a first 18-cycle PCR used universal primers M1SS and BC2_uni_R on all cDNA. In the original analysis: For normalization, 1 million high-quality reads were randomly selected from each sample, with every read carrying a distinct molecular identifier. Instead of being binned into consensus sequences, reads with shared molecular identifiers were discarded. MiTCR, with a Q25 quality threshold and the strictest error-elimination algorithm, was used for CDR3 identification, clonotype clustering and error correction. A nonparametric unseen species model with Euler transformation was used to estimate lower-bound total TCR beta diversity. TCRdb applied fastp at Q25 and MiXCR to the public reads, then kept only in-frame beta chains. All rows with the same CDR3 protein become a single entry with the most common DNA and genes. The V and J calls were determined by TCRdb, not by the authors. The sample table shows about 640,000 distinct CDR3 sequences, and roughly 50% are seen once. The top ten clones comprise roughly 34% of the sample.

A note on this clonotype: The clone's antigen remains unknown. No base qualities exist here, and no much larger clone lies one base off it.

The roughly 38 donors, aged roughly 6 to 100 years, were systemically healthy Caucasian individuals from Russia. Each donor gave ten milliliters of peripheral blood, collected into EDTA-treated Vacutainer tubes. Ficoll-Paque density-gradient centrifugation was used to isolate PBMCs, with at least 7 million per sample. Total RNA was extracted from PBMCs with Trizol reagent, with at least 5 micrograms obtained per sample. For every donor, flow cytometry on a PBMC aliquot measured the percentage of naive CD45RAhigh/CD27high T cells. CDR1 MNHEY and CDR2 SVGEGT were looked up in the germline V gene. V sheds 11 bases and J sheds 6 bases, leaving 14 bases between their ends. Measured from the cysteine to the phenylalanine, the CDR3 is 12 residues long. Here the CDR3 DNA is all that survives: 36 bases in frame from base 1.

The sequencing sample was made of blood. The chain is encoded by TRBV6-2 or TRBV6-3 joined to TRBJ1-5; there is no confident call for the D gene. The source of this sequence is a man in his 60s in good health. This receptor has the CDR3 CAAFPVVQPQHF. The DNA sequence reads TGTGCCGCATTCCCGGTGGTTCAGCCCCAGCATTTT.